The clone carrying this TCR beta chain came up a few times. Authors' methods: Junction-only immunoSEQ sequences carried no quality scores, so filtering differed. Only in-frame clones appear in the TCRdb table, and some are missing; sequencing was by immunoSEQ multiplex PCR. From that table come the V and J calls and clone size; the DNA was used to work out D and trimming. Of some 490,000 clones listed, 70% to 85% were seen once; the top ten hold approximately 12%. The CDR3 sequence is 13 residues long. The germline V gene has CDR1 SGHDN and CDR2 FVKESK. The V and J ends lost 6 bases and 6 bases respectively, with 15 bases between them. The data stem from a study of shared clonotypes between healthy human individuals. Every contributor of samples was a Caucasian grown-up residing in Nashville, Tennessee.

The TCR originated in a woman aged 40-49 years in good health. Some clones in this sample may be carry-over from other donors' samples. V gene TRBV14 combines with J gene TRBJ2-7; no definite D call. The sequenced material came from PBMCs. The CDR3 coding sequence is TGTGCCAGCAGTTCGTCCCTGTGGGGCGAGCAGTACTTC. It specifies CASSSSLWGEQYF.